What follows describes a single TCR beta chain. The antigen is not known. This sample is part of a study of a mutant IDH1 vaccine in newly diagnosed glioma. Study details: Vaccines were begun 4-6 weeks after radiotherapy alone, or with temozolomide cycles. Standard pretreatment was either radiotherapy, temozolomide, or, for most, radiochemotherapy with temozolomide.

Sample time point: week 11, during vaccination. One vaccine dose held 300 ug of mutant IDH1 20-mer peptide and came with topical imiquimod. Donors' newly diagnosed IDH1-mutant WHO grade 3 or 4 astrocytomas lacked nuclear ATRX. Sequenced by immunoSEQ multiplex PCR; TCRdb stores in-frame clones only, minus some. The sample lists 60,000 or so clones; 89% were seen once. There are 15 residues in the CDR3. V dropped 5 bases and J dropped 10 bases, with 18 bases sitting between them. Germline lookup yields CDR1 MNHEY and CDR2 SVGAGI. This receptor was obtained from a middle-aged man with glioma. This specimen consisted of PBMCs, obtained from a glioma patient whose treatment included an IDH1 peptide vaccine. The rearrangement links TRBV6-5 to TRBJ1-6; D is perhaps TRBD1 (6 bases). The CDR3 reads CASSRTGTLGSPLHF. DNA of the CDR3: TGTGCCAGCAGTCGCACCGGGACATTGGGCTCACCCCTCCACTTT.